One sample yielded the 10 T cell receptor beta chains listed below, sequenced in a study of blood T cell repertoires in COVID-19. Measured with immunoSEQ multiplex PCR; TCRdb has only the in-frame clones, and not every one. The table shows about 300,000 clones, with 85% to 90% occurring only once. Sequencing was performed on peripheral blood. The source is a young woman with COVID-19, enrolled during active disease.

The chain joins TRBV10-3 to TRBJ1-5; 7 bases align to TRBD1. Germline V gives CDR1 ENHRY, CDR2 SYGVKD. Germline trimming cut 10 bases from V and 5 bases from J; bases unmatched to any gene: 8. The CDR3 consists of 13 residues. The CDR3 nucleotides are TGTGCCAGCGGGACAGCCCGATATCAGCCCCAGCATTTT. Translated: CASGTARYQPQHF.

This chain joins TRBV18 and TRBJ1-1; 10 nucleotides agree with TRBD1. The V gene's germline CDR1 is KGHSH and CDR2 LQKENI. Losses at the gene ends were 1 base for V and 11 bases for J; bases not matched to a gene: 7. The CDR3 spans 14 residues. This CDR3 is CASSPQTGGAWAFF. In DNA, the CDR3 is TGTGCCAGCTCACCACAGACAGGGGGCGCGTGGGCTTTCTTT.

The gene calls are TRBV7-2 and TRBJ1-6; D unresolved. The CDR3 runs 17 residues. V lost 0 bases and J lost 2, with 11 bases in between. The V gene's germline CDR1 is SGHTA and CDR2 FQGNSA. CDR3: CASSLALVITYNSPLHF. CDR3 coding DNA: TGTGCCAGCAGCTTAGCCCTCGTAATAACCTATAATTCACCCCTCCACTTT.

The chain combines TRBV6-6 with TRBJ1-1; tentatively, D is TRBD1 (5 bases). This CDR3 spans 15 amino acids. V shed 1 base and J shed 4 bases, with 13 bases lying between them. The germline V gene encodes CDR1 MNHNY and CDR2 SVGAGI (reference sequence). The DNA for the CDR3 is TGTGCCAGCAGTTACTACGGGGGACGTAGCACTGAAGCTTTCTTT. Amino acid sequence: CASSYYGGRSTEAFF.

This chain joins TRBV30 and TRBJ1-3; a possible D gene is TRBD1 (5 bases). The CDR3 spans 13 residues. Germline V CDR1 and CDR2: GTSNPN, SVGIG (reference sequence). V was shortened by 4 bases and J by 4 bases, with 11 bases between the two germline ends. The DNA of the CDR3 is TGTGCCTGGACACAGGTACGCGGAAACACCATATATTTT. This gives the protein CAWTQVRGNTIYF.

This chain connects TRBV7-6 to TRBJ2-3; D is unclear. Germline V gene lookup returns CDR1 SGHVS and CDR2 FNYEAQ. This CDR3 comprises 12 residues. Between the trimmed V and J ends, which lost 3 bases and 6 bases, there was a span of 7 bases. CDR3 region: CASSFLRDTQYF. In DNA form, the CDR3 reads TGTGCCAGCAGCTTCCTTCGTGATACGCAGTATTTT.

The chain couples TRBV7-8 to TRBJ2-5; 7 bases are a match to TRBD1. Germline V lookup: CDR1 SGHVS, CDR2 FQNEAQ. J lost 1 base, V lost 1 base, and 6 bases had no gene match. The CDR3 contains 16 residues. The CDR3 DNA reads as TGTGCCAGCAGCTTAGGATATAGGGGGCCCCAAGAGACCCAGTACTTC. Protein product: CASSLGYRGPQETQYF.

As DNA, the CDR3 is TGTGCCAGCAGGGGTGGGGGGACCGGGGAGCTGTTTTTT. It codes for CASRGGGTGELFF. The rearrangement joins TRBV2 to TRBJ2-2; maybe TRBD2 (6 bases). Trimming removed 6 bases from V and 5 bases from J, with 10 bases in between. The V gene's germline CDR1 is SNHLY and CDR2 FYNNEI. This CDR3 contains 13 residues.

The chain's CDR3 is CASSFSGMNQPQHF. CDR3 bases: TGCGCCAGCAGCTTCTCGGGGATGAATCAGCCCCAGCATTTT. The V and J genes are TRBV5-1 and TRBJ1-5, with D unresolved. Looked up from germline, CDR1 is SGHRS and CDR2 is YFSETQ. The ends were cut back, 2 bases at V and 4 bases at J, with 10 bases in the middle. The CDR3 totals 14 residues.

The J gene is TRBJ2-7, the V gene TRBV11-2; tentatively, D is TRBD2 (5 bases). CDR1 and CDR2 from the germline V gene are SGHAT and FQNNGV. Trimming took off 1 base at V and 7 bases at J, with 11 bases between the two ends. CDR3 size: 13 residues. CDR3 sequence reads: CASSLAASGEQYV. The CDR3 DNA sequence: TGTGCCAGCAGCTTAGCGGCCTCGGGGGAGCAGTACGTC.